This passage covers 18 T cell receptor beta chains from one sample sequenced in a study of Ad26.COV2.S vaccination and SARS-CoV-2 variants. Data came from immunoSEQ multiplex PCR; TCRdb stores just in-frame clones and leaves some out. The sample carries about 440,000 clones, around 90% recorded once. Specified treatment: some 20 received Ad26.COV2.S at low or high dose, single or two shots; roughly five received placebo; per-sample allocation not given. All samples were drawn on day 63, counting from the first vaccine or placebo injection. The sequencing here drew on peripheral blood, taken in a trial of Ad26.COV2.S vaccine versus placebo. The receptors were sampled from a person between 18 and 60 years old who received the Ad26.COV2.S COVID-19 vaccine or a placebo.

The rearrangement joins TRBV27 to TRBJ1-5; D is uncertain. The CDR3 totals 13 residues. The V end was cut by 5 bases, the J end by 10 bases, with 15 bases between. Per the germline V gene, CDR1 is MNHEY and CDR2 is SMNVEV (reference sequence). Written as DNA, the CDR3 is TGTGCCAGCAGTGAAAGAGCCTCGGGCCCCCAGCATTTT. Its protein product is CASSERASGPQHF.

CDR3 coding DNA: TGTGCCAGCGGACTAGCGGGAGTTGTCGGGGAGCTGTTTTTT. As protein: CASGLAGVVGELFF. The J gene is TRBJ2-2, the V gene TRBV5-6, with 13 bases aligning to TRBD2. This CDR3 contains 14 residues. Trimming removed 7 bases from V and 7 bases from J; junction bases left unmatched: 4. The germline V gene encodes CDR1 SGHDT and CDR2 YYEEEE.

The gene calls are TRBV6-1 and TRBJ2-7; either TRBD1 or TRBD2 may fit D (5 bases each). The CDR3 contains 15 residues. Germline V gives CDR1 MNHNS, CDR2 SASEGT. V was pared by 1 base and J by 4 bases, with 14 bases between. CDR3 coding DNA: TGTGCCAGCAGTGAAGGGGCAGGGCCGGGATACGAGCAGTACTTC. Its protein product is CASSEGAGPGYEQYF.

About this clone itself: A much more abundant neighbour one base away suggests this may be a read error. Within the sample, other DNA sequences also encode this same CDR3. The chain recombines TRBV27 with TRBJ2-5; D remains ambiguous. The CDR3 is made up of 11 amino acids. V lost 2 bases and J lost 4, with 2 bases in between. Per germline, CDR1 MNHEY and CDR2 SMNVEV (reference sequence). The CDR3 spells CASSLGETQYF. For the CDR3, the DNA is TGTGCCAGCAGTTTAGGAGAGACCCAGTACTTC.

This chain joins TRBV2 and TRBJ2-3; 12 nucleotides align to TRBD2. The CDR3 consists of 14 residues. With 8 bases clipped from V and 4 bases from J, the junction kept 4 bases outside the gene matches. Germline CDR1 and CDR2: SNHLY and FYNNEI. CDR3 amino acids: CASRLAGVPDTQYF. The DNA of the CDR3 is TGTGCCAGCCGACTAGCGGGAGTTCCAGATACGCAGTATTTT.

The rearrangement joins TRBV7-2 to TRBJ2-7; 7 bases align to TRBD1. The CDR3 runs 14 residues. With V trimmed by 6 bases and J by 0 bases, 5 bases remained unmatched. The germline V gene has CDR1 SGHTA and CDR2 FQGNSA. CDR3 sequence (DNA): TGTGCCAGCAGGCGAGGGGGCCCCTCCTACGAGCAGTACTTC. Translation gives CASRRGGPSYEQYF.

The chain employs TRBV6-6 and TRBJ2-3, with 7 positions matching TRBD2. J gave up 6 bases and V 6 bases, and 15 bases lay outside the gene matches. This CDR3 is built from 16 residues. From germline, CDR1 is MNHNY and CDR2 SVGAGI (reference sequence). The CDR3 DNA is TGTGCCAGCAGCCCCCTCGGGGCGGGAGTGGTGGATACGCAGTATTTT. This encodes CASSPLGAGVVDTQYF.

CDR3 sequence reads: CAWRRELYGYTF. The DNA of the CDR3 is TGTGCCTGGAGACGAGAGTTATATGGCTACACCTTC. The chain recombines TRBV30 with TRBJ1-2; no clear D. Germline-derived CDR1 and CDR2 are GTSNPN and SVGIG (reference sequence). Trimming cost V 3 bases and J 5 bases, with 10 bases left between them. The CDR3 extends over 12 amino acids.

This chain links TRBV5-1 with TRBJ2-6; D might be TRBD1 (6 bases). Per germline, CDR1 SGHRS and CDR2 YFSETQ. The V end was cut by 3 bases, the J end by 0 bases, with 19 bases between. The length of the CDR3 is 19 residues. The chain's CDR3 is CASSSFSGAGLSGANVLTF. In nucleotides, the CDR3 is TGCGCCAGCAGCTCCTTTTCAGGGGCCGGGCTCTCTGGGGCCAACGTCCTGACTTTC.

The rearrangement links TRBV24-1 to TRBJ1-5; no reliable D call. There are 15 residues in the CDR3. Trimming left V 8 bases short and J 5 bases short, with 18 bases between. Germline V lookup: CDR1 KGHDR, CDR2 SFDVKD. The CDR3 is CATKEAEELDQPQHF. The CDR3 nucleotides are TGTGCCACCAAGGAAGCCGAGGAACTCGATCAGCCCCAGCATTTT.

This chain joins TRBV10-3 and TRBJ2-3; D is uncertain. The CDR3 is made up of 15 amino acids. Germline CDR1 is ENHRY and CDR2 is SYGVKD. V lost 6 bases and J 0 bases, leaving 13 bases between the germline ends. The CDR3 spells CAISAEVLSTDTQYF. The CDR3, as DNA: TGTGCCATCAGCGCCGAGGTGCTTAGCACAGATACGCAGTATTTT.

In nucleotides, the CDR3 is TGTGCCAGCAGCTACACGACAGACTTCTACAATGAGCAGTTCTTC. It specifies CASSYTTDFYNEQFF. The rearrangement uses TRBV7-6 and TRBJ2-1; tentative D call: TRBD1 (5 bases). V was pared by 4 bases and J by 3 bases, with 13 bases between. Germline V gives CDR1 SGHVS, CDR2 FNYEAQ. The CDR3 covers 15 residues.

The rearrangement links TRBV15 to TRBJ2-1; possibly TRBD2 for D (6 bases). CDR1 is LNHNV and CDR2 is YYDKDF in the germline V gene (reference sequence). The CDR3 sequence is 13 residues long. V dropped 0 bases and J dropped 9 bases, with 9 bases sitting between them. The CDR3 DNA is TGTGCCACCAGCAGAGATGCGGGGTTTGAGCAGTTCTTC. This sequence encodes CATSRDAGFEQFF.

The chain is built from TRBV7-6 and TRBJ2-2; 7 bases are a match to TRBD1. The CDR3 extends over 15 amino acids. Germline CDR1 and CDR2: SGHVS and FNYEAQ. V shed 4 bases, J shed 6 bases, and the junction held 8 bases outside the gene matches. CDR3 DNA sequence: TGTGCCAGCAGCTCCCCTAAGGGACAGTCCGGGGAGCTGTTTTTT. This sequence encodes CASSSPKGQSGELFF.

A single count supports this clone. The rearrangement joins TRBV5-1 to TRBJ1-4; the D is unclear. Trimming pared 0 bases from V and 0 bases from J, leaving 6 bases between. Per germline, CDR1 SGHRS and CDR2 YFSETQ. This CDR3 has 15 residues. This CDR3 is CASSLDGSTNEKLFF. The CDR3 region has the DNA TGCGCCAGCAGCTTGGACGGATCAACTAATGAAAAACTGTTTTTT.

The V and J genes are TRBV7-2 and TRBJ2-5; D uncertain. V was shortened by 1 base and J by 3 bases, with 6 bases between the two germline ends. This CDR3 has 13 amino acids. Looked up from germline, CDR1 is SGHTA and CDR2 is FQGNSA. The CDR3 reads CASSLDSKETQYF. The CDR3 DNA follows: TGTGCCAGCAGCTTAGACAGCAAAGAGACCCAGTACTTC.

The rearrangement links TRBV19 to TRBJ1-5; D remains ambiguous. V was clipped by 5 bases and J by 4 bases, with 18 bases between them. CDR3 length: 16 amino acids. CDR1 LNHDA and CDR2 SQIVND come from the germline V gene (reference sequence). For the CDR3, the DNA is TGTGCCAGTAGTTACTCGGGAGTGCTTGGGAATCAGCCCCAGCATTTT. It codes for CASSYSGVLGNQPQHF.

The chain is built from TRBV5-4 and TRBJ2-5; D is possibly TRBD1 (6 bases). V was pared by 4 bases and J by 5 bases, with 15 bases between. CDR3 length equals 14 residues. CDR1 and CDR2 from the germline V gene are SGHNT and YYREEE (reference sequence). The CDR3 spells CASSISGDGETQYF. The CDR3 nucleotides are TGTGCCAGCAGCATCTCAGGGGATGGGGAGACCCAGTACTTC.